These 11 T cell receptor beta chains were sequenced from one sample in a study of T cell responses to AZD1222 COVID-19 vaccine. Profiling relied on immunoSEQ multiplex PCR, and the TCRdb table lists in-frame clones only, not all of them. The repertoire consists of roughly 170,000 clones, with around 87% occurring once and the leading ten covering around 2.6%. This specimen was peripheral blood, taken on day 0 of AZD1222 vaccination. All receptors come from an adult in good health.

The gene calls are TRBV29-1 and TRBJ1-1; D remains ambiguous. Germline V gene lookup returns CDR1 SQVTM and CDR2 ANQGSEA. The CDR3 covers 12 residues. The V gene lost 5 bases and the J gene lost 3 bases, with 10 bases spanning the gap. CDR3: CSVKAGYTEAFF. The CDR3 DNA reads TGCAGCGTTAAGGCCGGGTACACTGAAGCTTTCTTT.

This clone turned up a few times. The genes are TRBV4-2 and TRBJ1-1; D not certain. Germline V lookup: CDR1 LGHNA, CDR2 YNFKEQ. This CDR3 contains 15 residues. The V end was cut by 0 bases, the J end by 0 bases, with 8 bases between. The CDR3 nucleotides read TGTGCCAGCAGCCAAGATGCGAGAATGAACACTGAAGCTTTCTTT. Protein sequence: CASSQDARMNTEAFF.

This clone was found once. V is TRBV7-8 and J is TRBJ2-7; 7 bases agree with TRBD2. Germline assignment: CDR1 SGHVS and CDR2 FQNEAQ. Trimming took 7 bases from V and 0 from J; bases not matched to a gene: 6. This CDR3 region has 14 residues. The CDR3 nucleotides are TGTGCCAGCACGGAAGGCGGGAGCTCCTACGAGCAGTACTTC. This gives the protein CASTEGGSSYEQYF.

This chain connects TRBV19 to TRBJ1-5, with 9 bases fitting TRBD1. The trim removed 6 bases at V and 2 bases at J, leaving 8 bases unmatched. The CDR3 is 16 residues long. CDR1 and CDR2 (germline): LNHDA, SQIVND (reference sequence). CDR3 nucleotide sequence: TGTGCCAGTAGGCCGGGACAGGGTCGGGGCAATCAGCCCCAGCATTTT. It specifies CASRPGQGRGNQPQHF.

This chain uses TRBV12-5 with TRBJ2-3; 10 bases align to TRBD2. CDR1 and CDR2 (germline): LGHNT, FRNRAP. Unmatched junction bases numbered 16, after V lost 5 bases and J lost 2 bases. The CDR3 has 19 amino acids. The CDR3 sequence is CASGQTLGTSVKNTDTQYF. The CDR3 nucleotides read TGTGCTAGTGGTCAAACCCTTGGGACTAGCGTAAAGAACACAGATACGCAGTATTTT.

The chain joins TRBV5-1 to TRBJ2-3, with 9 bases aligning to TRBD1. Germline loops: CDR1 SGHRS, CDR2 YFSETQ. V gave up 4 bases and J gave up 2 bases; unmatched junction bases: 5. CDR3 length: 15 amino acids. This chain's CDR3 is CASSRGTGLTDTQYF. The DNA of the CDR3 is TGCGCCAGCAGCAGGGGGACAGGGCTCACAGATACGCAGTATTTT.

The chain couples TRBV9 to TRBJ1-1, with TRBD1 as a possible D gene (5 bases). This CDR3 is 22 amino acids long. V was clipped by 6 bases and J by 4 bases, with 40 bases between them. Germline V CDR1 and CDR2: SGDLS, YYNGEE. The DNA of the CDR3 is TGTGCCAGCACCTCCCCAGGGATCGTGGGAAGCGGAGGGCCCCCTGTGATCACTGAAGCTTTCTTT. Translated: CASTSPGIVGSGGPPVITEAFF.

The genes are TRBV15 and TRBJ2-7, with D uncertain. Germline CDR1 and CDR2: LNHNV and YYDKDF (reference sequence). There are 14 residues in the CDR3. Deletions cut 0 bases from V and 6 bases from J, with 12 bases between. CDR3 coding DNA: TGTGCCACCAGCAGAGATTTAGGGCTGGTCGAGCAGTACTTC. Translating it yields CATSRDLGLVEQYF.

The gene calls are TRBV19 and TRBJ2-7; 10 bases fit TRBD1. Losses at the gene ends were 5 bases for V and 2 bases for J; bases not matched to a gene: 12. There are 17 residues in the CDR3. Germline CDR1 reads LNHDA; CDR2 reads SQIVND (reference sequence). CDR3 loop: CASSAAVGTGVAYEQYF. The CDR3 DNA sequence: TGTGCCAGTAGTGCGGCCGTCGGGACAGGGGTTGCCTACGAGCAGTACTTC. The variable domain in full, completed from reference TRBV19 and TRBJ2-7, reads DGGITQSPKYLFRKEGQNVTLSCEQNLNHDAMYWYRQDPGQGLRLIYYSQIVNDFQKGDIAEGYSVSREKKESFPLTVTSAQKNPTAFYLCASSAAVGTGVAYEQYFGPGTRLTVT.

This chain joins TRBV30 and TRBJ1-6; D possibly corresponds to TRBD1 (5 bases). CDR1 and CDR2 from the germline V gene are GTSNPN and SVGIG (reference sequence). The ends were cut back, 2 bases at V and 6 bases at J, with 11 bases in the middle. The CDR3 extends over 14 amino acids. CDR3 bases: TGTGCCTGGAGTATGTGGGGGACTAATTCACCCCTCCACTTT. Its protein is CAWSMWGTNSPLHF.

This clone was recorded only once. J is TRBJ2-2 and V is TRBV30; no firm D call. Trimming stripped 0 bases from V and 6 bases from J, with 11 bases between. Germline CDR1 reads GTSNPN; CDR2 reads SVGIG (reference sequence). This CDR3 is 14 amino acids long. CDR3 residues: CAWSVTINAGELFF. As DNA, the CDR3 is TGTGCCTGGAGTGTTACTATTAATGCCGGGGAGCTGTTTTTT.